This TCR beta chain is from a study of blood T cell repertoires in COVID-19. TCRdb's copy holds only in-frame clones and misses some; the assay was immunoSEQ multiplex PCR. This sample yields 60,000 to 80,000 clones, of which 80% to 95% are seen a single time; approximately 5.5% belongs to the top ten. This CDR3 spans 16 amino acids. V lost 6 bases and J 0 bases, leaving 18 bases between the germline ends. Per the germline V gene, CDR1 is MDHEN and CDR2 is SYDVKM. This TCR was sampled from a human donor in a cohort sampled during active COVID-19. This chain links TRBV28 with TRBJ2-7; D not certain. Sequencing input: peripheral blood. The CDR3, as DNA: TGTGCCAGCAGACCCCCCGGCGGAGAAAGCTCCTACGAGCAGTACTTC. Translation gives CASRPPGGESSYEQYF.